The 2 T cell receptor beta chains listed next were all sequenced from one sample in a study of blood T cell repertoires in COVID-19. The table came from immunoSEQ multiplex PCR; TCRdb's copy has only in-frame clones and leaves some out. The sample has approximately 150,000 clones; 87% are singletons. The sequencing input was peripheral blood. These receptors came from a woman aged 45-60 years with active or convalescent COVID-19.

This clone was recorded a few times. The genes are TRBV7-2 and TRBJ2-1; 8 nucleotides agree with TRBD2. CDR3 length: 18 amino acids. Trimming removed 0 bases from V and 3 bases from J; junction bases left unmatched: 10. Germline V gene lookup returns CDR1 SGHTA and CDR2 FQGNSA. In nucleotides, the CDR3 is TGTGCCAGCAGCTTAGCAGATCAGCGGGGGACCGTCTACAATGAGCAGTTCTTC. As protein: CASSLADQRGTVYNEQFF.

This rearrangement joins TRBV30 to TRBJ1-3, with 7 bases matching TRBD1. Germline assignment: CDR1 GTSNPN and CDR2 SVGIG (reference sequence). The length of the CDR3 is 16 residues. J was trimmed by 5 bases and V by 2 bases; bases with no gene match: 12. The CDR3 DNA is TGTGCCTGGAGTTCAGTCGGGACAGTCGGGAGAAACACCATATATTTT. This gives the protein CAWSSVGTVGRNTIYF.